The 12 T cell receptor beta chains below were found in one sample sequenced in a study of spatial heterogeneity in lung cancer. Their antigen targets remain unknown. One entry per CDR3 protein, called by TCRdb with MiXCR from the 5' RACE reads. The sample holds 20,000 to 25,000 distinct CDR3 sequences, 15% to 20% seen once. Study-level findings and limits: Higher tumor mutation counts went along with higher counts of expanded intratumoral alpha and beta TCRs.

The time point was: sample taken at primary tumor resection. Sequences were derived from lung tumor tissue, sampled at surgery. The source is a female donor with early-stage non-small cell lung cancer.

This clonotype is medium-sized within its sample. The genes are TRBV2 and TRBJ2-7; unclear D gene. CDR3 length: 13 residues. Germline assignment: CDR1 SNHLY and CDR2 FYNNEI. V was shortened by 2 bases and J by 5 bases, with 10 bases between the two germline ends. CDR3 amino acids: CASSETSLNEQYF. DNA of the CDR3: TGTGCCAGCAGTGAAACCTCCCTAAACGAGCAGTACTTC.

This clonotype was detected ten times or more. The chain carries TRBV10-3 and TRBJ2-1, with D possibly being TRBD2 (6 bases). With 8 bases removed from V and 4 bases from J, the gap between germline ends came to 15 bases. This CDR3 is built from 14 residues. Germline CDR1 reads ENHRY; CDR2 reads SYGVKD. CDR3 region: CAIGRRDVYNEQFF. The CDR3 DNA reads as TGTGCCATCGGAAGGAGGGACGTTTACAATGAGCAGTTCTTC.

This clonotype came up a few times. The J gene is TRBJ2-2, the V gene TRBV11-3; D gene uncertain. Trimming removed 4 bases from V and 7 bases from J, with 13 bases in between. The CDR3 has 14 residues. CDR1 and CDR2 (germline): SGHNT, YENEEA. In nucleotides, the CDR3 is TGTGCCAGCAGCTCGCAAACAGTCGGCGGGGAGCTGTTTTTT. Amino acids: CASSSQTVGGELFF.

This clonotype is medium-sized by share. The rearrangement links TRBV6-5 to TRBJ2-3, with TRBD1 matching over 7 bases. Germline assignment: CDR1 MNHEY and CDR2 SVGAGI. The CDR3 runs 15 residues. Germline trimming cut 4 bases from V and 2 bases from J; bases unmatched to any gene: 6. The CDR3 region has the DNA TGTGCCAGCAGTTTTCAGGGGGTTTTCACAGATACGCAGTATTTT. As protein: CASSFQGVFTDTQYF.

The J gene is TRBJ2-5, the V gene TRBV5-1, with a possible D match to TRBD1 (6 bases). The CDR3 is 17 residues long. Trimming shortened V by 4 bases and J by 3 bases, and 22 bases separated the two germline ends. Germline values: CDR1 SGHRS, CDR2 YFSETQ. The CDR3 DNA reads as TGCGCCAGCAGCCGCGTCTTTCAGGGGATCGGAAAAGAGACCCAGTACTTC. This encodes CASSRVFQGIGKETQYF. Filled out from reference TRBV5-1 and TRBJ2-5, the complete variable domain reads KAGVTQTPRYLIKTRGQQVTLSCSPISGHRSVSWYQQTPGQGLQFLFEYFSETQRNKGNFPGRFSGRQFSNSRSEMNVSTLELGDSALYLCASSRVFQGIGKETQYFGPGTRLLVL.

The V and J genes are TRBV7-8 and TRBJ2-3, with D perhaps matching TRBD2 (6 bases). Per germline, CDR1 SGHVS and CDR2 FQNEAQ. V was shortened by 5 bases and J by 0 bases, with 15 bases between the two germline ends. The CDR3 runs 16 residues. The CDR3 loop is CASSGRGGTSTDTQYF. The CDR3 DNA sequence: TGTGCCAGCAGCGGAAGAGGTGGGACTAGCACAGATACGCAGTATTTT.

This clonotype was detected a few times. The chain has TRBV27 and TRBJ2-4, with no clear D. Trimming pared 3 bases from V and 7 bases from J, leaving 7 bases between. The CDR3 is made up of 12 amino acids. Germline-derived CDR1 and CDR2 are MNHEY and SMNVEV (reference sequence). CDR3 nucleotides: TGTGCCAGCAGTTTGGACCGCAACATTCAGTACTTC. This sequence encodes CASSLDRNIQYF.

This clonotype qualifies as large. The J gene is TRBJ1-6, the V gene TRBV6-2 or TRBV6-3; unclear D gene. CDR3 length equals 15 residues. Germline CDR1 and CDR2: MNHEY and SVGEGT. V lost 7 bases to trimming and J lost 9 bases, with 19 bases between them. CDR3 residues: CASTPGEGRISPLHF. The DNA for the CDR3 is TGTGCCAGCACCCCCGGCGAGGGAAGGATTTCACCCCTCCACTTT.

The J gene is TRBJ2-3, the V gene TRBV18; 7 positions match TRBD2. Losses at the gene ends were 1 base for V and 4 bases for J; bases not matched to a gene: 2. Germline assignment: CDR1 KGHSH and CDR2 LQKENI. The CDR3 spans 14 residues. CDR3 in DNA: TGTGCCAGCTCACCACTCCGGGAGGCAGATACGCAGTATTTT. This encodes CASSPLREADTQYF.

The chain employs TRBV5-6 and TRBJ2-4; D is unclear. Germline CDR1 and CDR2: SGHDT and YYEEEE. Trimming took 2 bases from V and 2 from J, leaving 8 bases between them. This CDR3 region has 14 residues. CDR3 region: CASSFSGSKNIQYF. The CDR3 bases are TGTGCCAGCAGCTTCTCCGGGTCCAAAAACATTCAGTACTTC.

This clonotype was seen only a few times. This sequence joins TRBV10-3 and TRBJ2-7; D ambiguous. The CDR3 extends over 14 amino acids. Trimming pared 4 bases from V and 0 bases from J, leaving 10 bases between. CDR1 and CDR2 from the germline V gene are ENHRY and SYGVKD. CDR3 residues: CAISGAESSYEQYF. The DNA of the CDR3 is TGTGCCATCAGTGGCGCGGAAAGCTCCTACGAGCAGTACTTC.

V gene TRBV6-1 combines with J gene TRBJ2-1; D might be TRBD2 (5 bases). The V end lost 7 bases, the J end lost 1 base, and 14 bases lay between the germline ends. Germline V lookup: CDR1 MNHNS, CDR2 SASEGT. The CDR3 runs to 15 residues. CDR3 coding DNA: TGTGCCAGCACTCACAACGGGGATTCCTACAATGAGCAGTTCTTC. Protein: CASTHNGDSYNEQFF.